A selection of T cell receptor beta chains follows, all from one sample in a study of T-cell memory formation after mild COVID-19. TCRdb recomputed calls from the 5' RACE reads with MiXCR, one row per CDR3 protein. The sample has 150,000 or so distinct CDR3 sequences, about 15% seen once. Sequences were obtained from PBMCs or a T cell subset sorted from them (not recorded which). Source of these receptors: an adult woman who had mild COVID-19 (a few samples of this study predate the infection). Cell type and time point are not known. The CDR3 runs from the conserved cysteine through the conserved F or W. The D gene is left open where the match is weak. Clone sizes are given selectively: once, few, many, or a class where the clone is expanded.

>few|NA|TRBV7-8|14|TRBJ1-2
TGTGCCAGCAGCTTATATCGGGTTAGCTATGGCTACACCTTC
CASSLYRVSYGYTF
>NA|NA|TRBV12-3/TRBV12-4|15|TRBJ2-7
TGTGCCAGCAGTCGAAGCCGACGGACAGATAGGGAGCAGTACTTC
CASSRSRRTDREQYF
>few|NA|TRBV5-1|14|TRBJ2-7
TGCGCCAGCAGCGTCCGGGCGGAGGTTAACGAGCAGTACTTC
CASSVRAEVNEQYF
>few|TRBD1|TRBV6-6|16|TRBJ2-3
TGTGCCAGCAGTTACGAGGACAGGGGGCTTGTGGATACGCAGTATTTT
CASSYEDRGLVDTQYF
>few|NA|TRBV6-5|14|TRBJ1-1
TGTGCCAGCAGAACCCAGGCGCAATTGTTTAGGGCTTTCTTT
CASRTQAQLFRAFF
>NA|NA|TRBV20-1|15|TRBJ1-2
TGCAGTGCTAGAGATCGGCGGGAAAGGGTCTATGGCTACACCTTC
CSARDRRERVYGYTF
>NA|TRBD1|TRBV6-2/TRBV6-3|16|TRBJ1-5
TGTGCCAGCAGTTACTCGAAGGGGGCGAGCAATCAGCCCCAGCATTTT
CASSYSKGASNQPQHF
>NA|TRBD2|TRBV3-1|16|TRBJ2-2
TGTGCCAGCAGCCAAGTAGCGGGGGGCGACACCGGGGAGCTGTTTTTT
CASSQVAGGDTGELFF
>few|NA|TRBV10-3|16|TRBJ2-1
TGTGCCATCAGTGAGTCCGACCGGGGCCCATACAATGAGCAGTTCTTC
CAISESDRGPYNEQFF
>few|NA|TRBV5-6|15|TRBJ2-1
TGTGCCAGCAGCCCCTCCCGGCTATTCGCAAACGAGCAGTTCTTC
CASSPSRLFANEQFF
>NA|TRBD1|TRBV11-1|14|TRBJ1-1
TGTGCCAGCAAGAACAGGGGGCTGGAGACTGAAGCTTTCTTT
CASKNRGLETEAFF
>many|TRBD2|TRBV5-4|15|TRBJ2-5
TGTGCCAGCAGCTCGGGGACTAGCGGGCAAGAGACCCAGTACTTC
CASSSGTSGQETQYF
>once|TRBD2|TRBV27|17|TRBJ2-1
TGTGCCAGCAGTTCCGGTAGCGGGGCGAGCTCCTACAATGAGCAGTTCTTC
CASSSGSGASSYNEQFF
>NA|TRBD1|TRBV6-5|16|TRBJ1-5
TGTGCCAGCAGAAAGACAGGGGGCAGTAATTGGGAGCCCCAGCATTTT
CASRKTGGSNWEPQHF
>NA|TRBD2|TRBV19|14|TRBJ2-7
TGTGCCAGTAGTATAGTTGGCGGGAGCGAAGAGCAGTACTTC
CASSIVGGSEEQYF
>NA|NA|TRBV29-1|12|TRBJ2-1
TGCAGCGTTGTAGGGGCTTACAATGAGCAGTTCTTC
CSVVGAYNEQFF
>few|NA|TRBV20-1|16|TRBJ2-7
TGCAGTGCTAGAGATCAGCGTAGACAGCCGATGAACGAGCAGTACTTC
CSARDQRRQPMNEQYF
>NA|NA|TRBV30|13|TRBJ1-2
TGTGCCTGGAAAGTTACTCCGGACTCTGGCTACACCTTC
CAWKVTPDSGYTF
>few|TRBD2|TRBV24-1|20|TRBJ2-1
TGTGCCACCAGTGACCAACCGGGGCTAGCGGGAGGGAATAGCTACAATGAGCAGTTCTTC
CATSDQPGLAGGNSYNEQFF
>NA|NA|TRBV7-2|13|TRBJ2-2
TGTGCCAGCAGCTTTCAGGTCACCGGGGAGCTGTTTTTT
CASSFQVTGELFF
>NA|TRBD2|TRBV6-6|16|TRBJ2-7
TGTGCCAGCAGGCCACCGACTAGCGGGAGTGCTTCCGAGCAGTACTTC
CASRPPTSGSASEQYF
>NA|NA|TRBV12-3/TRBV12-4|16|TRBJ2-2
TGTGCCAGCAGTCATACCCTAGGGTCGGGAACCGGGGAGCTGTTTTTT
CASSHTLGSGTGELFF
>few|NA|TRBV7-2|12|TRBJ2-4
TGTGCCAGCAGCCCCTCCCCCCAGTCTGAGTACTTC
CASSPSPQSEYF
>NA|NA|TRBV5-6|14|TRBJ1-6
TGTGCCAGCAGCTTGGGACGGCCGGGATTGCCCCTCCACTTT
CASSLGRPGLPLHF
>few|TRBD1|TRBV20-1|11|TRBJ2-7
TGCAGTGCCCCAGGGGGCAACGAGCAGTACTTC
CSAPGGNEQYF
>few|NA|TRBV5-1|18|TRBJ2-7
TGCGCCAGCAGCTTGGCCGGCTTTAAGGTCCAGGGGTCCTACGAGCAGTACTTC
CASSLAGFKVQGSYEQYF
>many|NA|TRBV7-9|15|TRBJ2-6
TGTGCCAGCAGCTTAAAGGGGCGTGGGGCCAACGTCCTGACTTTC
CASSLKGRGANVLTF
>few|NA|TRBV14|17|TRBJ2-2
TGTGCCAGCAGCCCTAGCTCGCTAGCGAGCTACACCGGGGAGCTGTTTTTT
CASSPSSLASYTGELFF
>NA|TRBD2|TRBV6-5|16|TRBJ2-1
TGTGCCAGCAGGCCTTTCCCGGGACTAGCCGATTGGGAGCAGTTCTTC
CASRPFPGLADWEQFF